This T cell receptor beta chain was observed in a study of identical twins. From the 5' RACE reads, TCRdb called clonotypes with MiXCR, one entry per CDR3 protein. The table records just over 500,000 distinct CDR3 sequences, roughly a fifth of them present only once. V shed 6 bases, J shed 5 bases, and the junction held 11 bases outside the gene matches. Looked up from germline, CDR1 is DFQATT and CDR2 is SNEGSKA (reference sequence). The CDR3 extends over 15 amino acids. Remarks on this clonotype: The antigen is unknown.

Study-wide results and caveats: Reduced insertions were recorded for abundant cord blood beta clonotypes, with no such pattern in memory repertoires.

The same data also went into a second study, on T cells expressing NK-cell markers.

V and J are TRBV20-1 and TRBJ2-2; TRBD2 matches 8 bases. The sample consisted of CD4+ T cells sorted from blood. The receptor was isolated from a woman aged 18 to 35 in good health. CDR3 residues: CSARPPGGPTGELFF. The CDR3 nucleotides read TGCAGTGCCCGACCCCCGGGGGGGCCGACCGGGGAGCTGTTTTTT.